This T cell receptor (beta chain) was recorded in a study of neurological immune-mediated disorders. Study-level results: The study found the most TCR clonal expansion in HTLV-1-associated myelopathy and the least in multiple sclerosis, below healthy controls.

This clonotype was found many times. Its antigen is not identified. Per germline, CDR1 LGHDT and CDR2 YNNKEL (reference sequence). The ends were cut back, 1 base at V and 4 bases at J, with 2 bases in the middle. The CDR3 runs 11 residues. 5'RACE with 10-nucleotide random UMIs produced the cDNA. TCRdb passed the 5' RACE reads through MiXCR, listing each CDR3 protein once. The table records some 61,000 distinct CDR3 sequences, around 3.9% of them present only once. This chain uses TRBV3-1 with TRBJ2-7; D is unresolved. The clonotype originates from a man younger than 40 with multiple sclerosis. Specimen: PBMCs. In DNA form, the CDR3 reads TGTGCCAGCAGCCAAGGTTACGAGCAGTACTTC. This codes for CASSQGYEQYF.